Sequencing of this T cell receptor (beta chain) was carried out in a study of molecular identifiers for immune sequencing clone quantification. In this sample, this clonotype turned up a few times. Its cognate antigen is unknown. Study-wide results and limits: Among 850,000 to 1,000,000 naive cells, spiked Jurkat TCR RNA from a single cell was reportedly detectable. Highly expanded clone sizes could be underestimated through barcode sharing by identical TCR molecules. Clones above 20 RNA copies held over 97% of effector molecules, under 1% in naive cells.

V was trimmed by 5 bases and J by 2 bases, leaving 22 bases between them. There are 18 residues in the CDR3. Germline CDR1 and CDR2: SEHNR and FQNEAQ (reference sequence). Bulk libraries came from a prior protocol with listed TCR primers. TCRdb called the PCR reads again in MiXCR, with one record for every CDR3 protein. The table records under 800,000 distinct CDR3 sequences, 25% of them present only once. This chain joins TRBV7-9 and TRBJ2-1; possible D gene TRBD1, 5 bases. The sequencing input was naive CD8+ T cells from blood, with Jurkat cell RNA spiked in. Subset here: FACS-sorted CD8+CD4-CCR7+CD45RA+ naive T cells. The origin of this receptor is a human donor in good health. Some libraries in this study had Jurkat cell RNA spiked in. CDR3 in DNA: TGTGCCAGCAGCCCCGCCTCGCCGGCAGGGAAGGCCTACAATGAGCAGTTCTTC. It specifies CASSPASPAGKAYNEQFF.